The 7 T cell receptor beta chains reported below all come from one sample, sequenced in a study of T cell repertoires in cytomegalovirus infection. TCRdb recomputed calls from the reads with MiXCR, one row per CDR3 protein. Of around 710,000 distinct CDR3 sequences in the sample, 25% to 30% were seen once. Their recognized antigens are unknown. Specimen: cultured CD8+ T cells from PBMCs, collected from culture after CMV antigen stimulation. The source is a human donor in good health (CMV status not recorded). Some clones in this sample may be carry-over from other donors' samples.

This clonotype came up a few times. The gene calls are TRBV11-3 and TRBJ2-1, with D perhaps TRBD1 (6 bases). This CDR3 contains 14 residues. CDR1 and CDR2 from the germline V gene are SGHNT and YENEEA. Trimming removed 4 bases at V and 7 bases at J, with 14 bases between. The CDR3 sequence: CASSSLDSRNEQFF. The CDR3 DNA follows: TGTGCCAGCAGCTCCCTGGACAGCAGGAATGAGCAGTTCTTC.

To note about this clonotype: Possible read error: a much larger clone is one base away. This chain links TRBV7-2 with TRBJ2-1, with D perhaps given as TRBD1 or TRBD2 (5 bases each). The CDR3 is 17 amino acids. V lost 3 bases, J lost 8 bases, and 23 bases lay in between. In germline, CDR1 is SGHTA, CDR2 FQGNSA. The CDR3 DNA reads TGTGCCAGCAGCTTTCCCAGGAGAGGGGTAAGATCGGATGAGCAGTTCTTC. Protein: CASSFPRRGVRSDEQFF. The variable domain in full, with the rest retrieved from reference TRBV7-2 and TRBJ2-1, is GAGVSQSPSNKVTEKGKDVELRCDPISGHTALYWYRQSLGQGLEFLIYFQGNSAPDKSGLPSDRFSAERTGGSVSTLTIQRTQQEDSAVYLCASSFPRRGVRSDEQFFGPGTRLTVL.

The V and J genes are TRBV27 and TRBJ2-1; a possible D gene is TRBD1 (7 bases). Trimming took off 11 bases at V and 4 bases at J, with 21 bases between the two ends. The CDR3 loop spans 15 amino acids. Germline V gene data show CDR1 as MNHEY and CDR2 as SMNVEV (reference sequence). The CDR3, as DNA: TGTGCCTGTCGGGGGACAGTCCTCCGGTACAATGAGCAGTTCTTC. Translating it yields CACRGTVLRYNEQFF.

The DNA for the CDR3 is TGCGCCAGCAGAGACACCCGCGGGACGCAGTATTTT. This encodes CASRDTRGTQYF. The V and J genes are TRBV4-1 and TRBJ2-3; a possible D gene is TRBD2 (5 bases). CDR1 MGHRA and CDR2 YSYEKL come from the germline V gene. The CDR3 contains 12 residues. Deletions cut 6 bases from V and 9 bases from J, with 13 bases between.

This clonotype came up many times. The V and J genes are TRBV7-2 and TRBJ2-2, with 7 bases lining up with TRBD1. Trimming cost V 5 bases and J 0 bases; bases outside gene matches: 9. The CDR3 totals 17 residues. Germline V CDR1 and CDR2: SGHTA, FQGNSA. CDR3 sequence (DNA): TGTGCCAGCAGCCTGGGGACAGCCCACTCGAACACCGGGGAGCTGTTTTTT. Its translation is CASSLGTAHSNTGELFF.

The chain combines TRBV27 with TRBJ1-5; D remains ambiguous. The V end was cut by 6 bases, the J end by 0 bases, with 12 bases between. The CDR3 has 15 residues. Per germline, CDR1 MNHEY and CDR2 SMNVEV (reference sequence). CDR3 residues: CASSLSQYSNQPQHF. CDR3 bases: TGTGCCAGCAGCTTAAGTCAGTATAGCAATCAGCCCCAGCATTTT.

This clonotype was found a few times. V and J are TRBV7-6 and TRBJ2-1; no clear D gene. CDR1 SGHVS and CDR2 FNYEAQ come from the germline V gene. The length of the CDR3 is 15 residues. Trimming pared 7 bases from V and 0 bases from J, leaving 13 bases between. CDR3 sequence: CASIPRLSSYNEQFF. CDR3 sequence (DNA): TGTGCCAGCATCCCTCGCCTCAGCTCCTACAATGAGCAGTTCTTC.